This TCR beta chain appears in the sequencing data of a study of blood T cell repertoires in COVID-19 (dated by TCRdb to the early 2020s). With regard to the full study: Samples covering the acute and convalescent phases of COVID-19 were provided by collaborators in the United States, Italy and Spain. The repertoires were released in a freely available public database intended as a resource for research on the immune response to SARS-CoV-2. The samples were drawn from two sources: the first 160 participants of the ongoing ImmuneRACE study, and 1,000 to 1,500 subjects contributed by 6 global collaborators. Subjects who had been exposed to COVID-19, were actively infected with it, or had recovered from it provided the deeply sampled blood TCRbeta repertoires that made up the dataset. The prospective study material was composed of cDNA or gDNA derived from T cells, B-cell-depleted T cells, or PBMCs. HLA class I and class II types, where available, came from metadata supplied by the sample provider rather than from assay-based typing. Sample metadata almost always included a de-identified subject ID, COVID-19 status, age in years and sex. What the authors observed across the whole study: Clinical and demographic metadata were provided uncurated, with the amount varying by source and participant.

TCRbeta CDR3 regions were amplified from genomic DNA using the immunoSEQ Assay, a bias-controlled multiplex PCR. For the original study's pipeline: The number of nucleated cells in each sample was estimated by amplification of reference gene primers within the assay. To quantify the absolute abundance of each unique TCRbeta CDR3 rearrangement, sequence reads were collapsed and filtered. For each sample, productive Simpson clonality was calculated as the square root of Simpson's diversity index over productive rearrangements. Held by TCRdb, this immuneACCESS table contains in-frame sequences only and omits some clones. Under half of the omission traces to an unresolved V gene where checked; the cause of the rest is unknown. The D gene and trimming were derived from the DNA, and the V and J assignments and clone size from that table. For this sample there are just over 300,000 clones; approximately 89% appear just once. The top ten clones comprise 1.5% to 2% of the sample.

Worth noting for this clone: The specificity of this receptor is unknown. The sample holds no much larger clone one base away, and base qualities are not on file.

At one collaborating source in Seattle, patients were enrolled during active infection and were followed longitudinally through the course of disease. Whole blood was collected in K2EDTA tubes by collaborating institutions according to the institutions' own protocols. For TCRbeta analysis, collaborators shipped samples in one of three forms: frozen whole blood, isolated PBMCs, or DNA extracted from either of those sample types. The receptor comes from a woman in her twenties or thirties with COVID-19, enrolled during active disease. Sequencing was performed on peripheral blood.

The bases are TGTGCCAGCAGCAAACGGGGGGGCCGCCCCTACAATGAGCAGTTCTTC. This yields the protein CASSKRGGRPYNEQFF. The sequence is built from TRBV21-1 and TRBJ2-1; the table's D gene call, TRBD2, was not cross checked with the DNA. TRBV21-1 is given as a pseudogene. The CDR3, cysteine through phenylalanine, is 16 amino acids long. This entry keeps only the CDR3 DNA: 48 bases, framed from base 1.